The 22 T cell receptor beta chains given below trace back to one sample, sequenced in a study of STAT5B mutations in CD4+ large granular lymphocyte leukemia. The method was immunoSEQ multiplex PCR; TCRdb's version includes in-frame clones alone and lacks a portion of them. The sample has 45,000 or so clones, 86% seen once. The specimen sequenced was CD4+ T cells from blood buffy coats. The receptors originated from a human donor in good health.

V usage is TRBV7-3 and J usage is TRBJ2-2, with D tentatively TRBD1 (7 bases). Looked up from germline, CDR1 is SGHTA and CDR2 is FQGTGA. Deletions cut 3 bases from V and 4 bases from J, with 12 bases between. This CDR3 has 15 residues. CDR3 region: CASSFQGGLTGELFF. In nucleotides, the CDR3 is TGTGCCAGCAGCTTTCAGGGGGGACTCACCGGGGAGCTGTTTTTT.

In DNA, the CDR3 is TGTGCCAGCAGCCTCAGGACAGGGGGGAATTCACCCCTCCACTTT. The encoded protein is CASSLRTGGNSPLHF. The rearrangement joins TRBV6-6 to TRBJ1-6; 10 bases are a match to TRBD1. The CDR3 loop spans 15 amino acids. Germline values: CDR1 MNHNY, CDR2 SVGAGI (reference sequence). The J segment lost 7 bases and the V segment lost 6 bases, leaving 6 bases of the junction unmatched.

V is TRBV2 and J is TRBJ1-1; D uncertain. The germline V and J ends were trimmed by 10 bases and 0 bases, with 12 bases remaining between them. Germline V gene lookup returns CDR1 SNHLY and CDR2 FYNNEI. CDR3 length equals 13 residues. The DNA of the CDR3 is TGTGCCACCCGGGCGACCGTGAACACTGAAGCTTTCTTT. This codes for CATRATVNTEAFF.

V gene TRBV7-7 combines with J gene TRBJ2-6; the D call may be TRBD1 or TRBD2 (5 bases each). Trimming pared 1 base from V and 2 bases from J, leaving 6 bases between. The CDR3 covers 15 residues. Per germline, CDR1 SSHAT and CDR2 FNYEAQ (reference sequence). The CDR3 nucleotides read TGTGCCAGCAGCTTAGGAGGGGCTGGGGCCAACGTCCTGACTTTC. It is translated as CASSLGGAGANVLTF. Variable domain in full (rest from reference TRBV7-7 and TRBJ2-6): GAGVSQSPRYKVTKRGQDVTLRCDPISSHATLYWYQQALGQGPEFLTYFNYEAQPDKSGLPSDRFSAERPEGSISTLTIQRTEQRDSAMYRCASSLGGAGANVLTFGAGSRLTVL.

This clone came up a few times. The rearrangement links TRBV7-2 to TRBJ2-1; 9 bases match TRBD2. CDR1 and CDR2 (germline): SGHTA, FQGNSA. V dropped 1 base and J dropped 13; count of bases not matched to a gene: 2. The CDR3 length is 12 residues. The CDR3 region has the DNA TGTGCCAGCAGCTTAGGTGGGACTAGCCAGTTCTTC. This gives the protein CASSLGGTSQFF.

The table lists this clone with a few counts. This chain joins TRBV6-5 and TRBJ2-1, with a possible D match to TRBD2 (6 bases). The CDR3 is 15 residues long. V was clipped by 6 bases and J by 4 bases, with 16 bases between them. CDR1 and CDR2 (germline): MNHEY, SVGAGI. The CDR3 DNA reads TGTGCCAGCAGCAACCCGGGACTGCCTTACAATGAGCAGTTCTTC. It codes for CASSNPGLPYNEQFF.

V gene TRBV18 combines with J gene TRBJ1-2; 11 nucleotides agree with TRBD1. The junction had 10 bases not matched to a gene; V was cut back by 5 bases and J by 8 bases. The CDR3 extends over 15 amino acids. Looked up from germline, CDR1 is KGHSH and CDR2 is LQKENI. CDR3 sequence reads: CASSTRRDRGSGYTF. CDR3 sequence (DNA): TGTGCCAGCTCAACCCGCCGGGACAGGGGGAGCGGCTACACCTTC.

V usage is TRBV19 and J usage is TRBJ2-1; D perhaps matches TRBD2 (6 bases). Trimming cost V 3 bases and J 6 bases, with 12 bases left between them. In germline, CDR1 is LNHDA, CDR2 SQIVND (reference sequence). The CDR3 extends over 14 amino acids. This chain's CDR3 is CASSINRAGNEQFF. The CDR3 DNA reads TGTGCCAGTAGTATTAATCGAGCGGGCAATGAGCAGTTCTTC.

This chain uses TRBV7-3 with TRBJ2-1; TRBD2 matches 10 bases. The CDR3 has 15 amino acids. CDR1 is SGHTA and CDR2 is FQGTGA in the germline V gene. V gave up 5 bases and J gave up 6 bases; unmatched junction bases: 7. The CDR3 spells CASSPQSGRANEQFF. The DNA of the CDR3 is TGTGCCAGCAGCCCCCAGAGCGGGAGGGCCAATGAGCAGTTCTTC.

The V gene is TRBV27, the J gene TRBJ1-5; the D is unclear. Deletions cut 5 bases from V and 0 bases from J, with 17 bases between. Germline values: CDR1 MNHEY, CDR2 SMNVEV (reference sequence). This CDR3 comprises 17 residues. As DNA, the CDR3 is TGTGCCAGCAGTCTAAACAGCCCATACGTTAGCAATCAGCCCCAGCATTTT. It translates to CASSLNSPYVSNQPQHF.

The chain employs TRBV6-6 and TRBJ2-7, with D possibly being TRBD1 (6 bases). Germline CDR1 is MNHNY and CDR2 is SVGAGI (reference sequence). With 5 bases removed from V and 0 bases from J, the gap between germline ends came to 11 bases. The CDR3 runs to 14 residues. The CDR3 reads CASSRQVPSYEQYF. Here the CDR3 DNA reads TGTGCCAGCAGTAGACAGGTTCCCTCCTACGAGCAGTACTTC.

The chain is built from TRBV11-3 and TRBJ2-7, with 14 bases lining up with TRBD2. The CDR3 loop spans 16 amino acids. CDR1 is SGHNT and CDR2 is YENEEA in the germline V gene. The V and J ends lost 5 bases and 7 bases, in that order; junction bases with no gene match: 10. The CDR3 region has the DNA TGTGCCAGCAGCCCCACCGGGACTAGCGGGAGTGATGAGCAGTACTTC. Its translation is CASSPTGTSGSDEQYF.

The rearrangement joins TRBV19 to TRBJ1-5, with TRBD1 matching 9 bases. The CDR3 is 15 amino acids. CDR1 LNHDA and CDR2 SQIVND come from the germline V gene (reference sequence). The V segment lost 0 bases and the J segment 7 bases; nucleotides outside the gene matches: 4. CDR3 in DNA: TGTGCCAGTAGTATAGACTGGACAGGGGTCCAGCCCCAGCATTTT. Translated, it gives CASSIDWTGVQPQHF.

The chain joins TRBV28 to TRBJ2-7, with TRBD1 identical over 10 bases. The germline V gene encodes CDR1 MDHEN and CDR2 SYDVKM. The CDR3 runs to 15 residues. Losses at the gene ends were 6 bases for V and 5 bases for J; bases not matched to a gene: 10. The CDR3: CASSRPGQGIDEQYF. In nucleotides, the CDR3 is TGTGCCAGCAGCAGACCGGGACAGGGGATCGACGAGCAGTACTTC.

V gene TRBV2 combines with J gene TRBJ2-2; the match to TRBD1 covers 9 bases. V lost 9 bases to trimming and J lost 7 bases; unmatched junction nucleotides: 9. The CDR3 is 14 amino acids. Germline CDR1 reads SNHLY; CDR2 reads FYNNEI. CDR3 loop: CASSRQGGLGELFF. The DNA for the CDR3 is TGTGCCAGTAGTAGACAGGGGGGTCTCGGGGAGCTGTTTTTT.

The chain has TRBV4-3 and TRBJ2-7, with TRBD2 as a possible D gene (7 bases). V lost 4 bases and J 4 bases, leaving 11 bases between the germline ends. The germline V gene encodes CDR1 LGHNA and CDR2 YSLEER. The CDR3 sequence is 13 residues long. This CDR3 is CASSRGGQYEQYF. Here the CDR3 DNA reads TGCGCCAGCAGCCGGGGGGGGCAGTACGAGCAGTACTTC.

The chain is built from TRBV18 and TRBJ1-1; possibly TRBD1 for D (5 bases). Germline-derived CDR1 and CDR2 are KGHSH and LQKENI. V lost 8 bases to trimming and J lost 0 bases, with 19 bases between them. This CDR3 has 16 amino acids. The CDR3 nucleotides are TGTGCCAGCACCCTAACGAGGGGACCACTGAACACTGAAGCTTTCTTT. The encoded protein is CASTLTRGPLNTEAFF.

This chain joins TRBV19 and TRBJ2-6, with 10 bases matching TRBD1. The length of the CDR3 is 14 residues. Germline assignment: CDR1 LNHDA and CDR2 SQIVND (reference sequence). Germline trimming cut 6 bases from V and 7 bases from J; bases unmatched to any gene: 3. For the CDR3, the DNA is TGTGCCAGTAGGGGGACAGGGGACGCCAACGTCCTGACTTTC. Its protein is CASRGTGDANVLTF.

This rearrangement joins TRBV6-6 to TRBJ2-7; D is undetermined. CDR1 MNHNY and CDR2 SVGAGI come from the germline V gene (reference sequence). The CDR3 sequence is 12 residues long. Trimming took off 2 bases at V and 7 bases at J, with 9 bases between the two ends. The CDR3 region has the DNA TGTGCCAGCAGTTACCCCCCAGGAGAGCAGTACTTC. Protein product: CASSYPPGEQYF.

V usage is TRBV7-3 and J usage is TRBJ1-2; the match to TRBD1 covers 7 bases. The CDR3 totals 13 residues. After removal of 5 bases from V and 7 bases from J, the junction contained 7 bases not matched to a gene. Germline loops: CDR1 SGHTA, CDR2 FQGTGA. CDR3 sequence (DNA): TGTGCCAGCAGCGCAACAGGGGAAGGTGGCTACACCTTC. Translation: CASSATGEGGYTF. The full variable domain, in which reference TRBV7-3 and TRBJ1-2 provide the parts outside the CDR3, is GAGVSQTPSNKVTEKGKYVELRCDPISGHTALYWYRQSLGQGPEFLIYFQGTGAADDSGLPNDRFFAVRPEGSVSTLKIQRTERGDSAVYLCASSATGEGGYTFGSGTRLTVV.

This chain uses TRBV7-2 with TRBJ1-6; no clear D gene. Germline lookup yields CDR1 SGHTA and CDR2 FQGNSA. The CDR3 consists of 16 residues. With 1 base removed from V and 7 bases from J, the gap between germline ends came to 14 bases. CDR3 in amino acids: CASSLGGRSTNSPLHF. In DNA form, the CDR3 reads TGTGCCAGCAGCTTAGGTGGTCGGAGCACGAATTCACCCCTCCACTTT.

The chain uses TRBV27 and TRBJ2-2; D ambiguous. Trimming cost V 9 bases and J 0 bases, with 11 bases left between them. The CDR3 has 14 residues. The germline CDR1 and CDR2 sequences are MNHEY and SMNVEV (reference sequence). CDR3: CASQSPPNTGELFF. DNA for the CDR3: TGTGCCAGTCAGAGCCCCCCGAACACCGGGGAGCTGTTTTTT.